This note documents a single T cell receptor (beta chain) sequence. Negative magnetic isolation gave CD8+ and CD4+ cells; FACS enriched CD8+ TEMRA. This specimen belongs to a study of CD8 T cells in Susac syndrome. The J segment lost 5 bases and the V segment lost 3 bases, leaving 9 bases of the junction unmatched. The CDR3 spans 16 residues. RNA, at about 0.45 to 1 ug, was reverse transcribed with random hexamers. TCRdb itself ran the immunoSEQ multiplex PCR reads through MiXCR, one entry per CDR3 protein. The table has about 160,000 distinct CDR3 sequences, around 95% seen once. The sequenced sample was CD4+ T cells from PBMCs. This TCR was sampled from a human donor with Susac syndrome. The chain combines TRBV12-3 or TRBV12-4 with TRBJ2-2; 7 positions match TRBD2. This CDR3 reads CASSLASGGPTGELFF. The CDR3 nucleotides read TGTGCCAGCAGTTTGGCTAGCGGTGGCCCAACCGGGGAGCTGTTTTTT.